Listed here is a single T cell receptor beta chain. Antigen: not known. This entry is derived from a study of cytomegalovirus exposure and HLA in healthy donors. Notes on the study in general: Reportedly, a later analysis found an Asian-associated ancestry cluster had fewer N-insertions than the approximately 670-donor mean. Available immune exposure information was restricted to CMV serostatus only.

The PCR made use of 60 Vbeta and 13 Jbeta primers. Produced via immunoSEQ multiplex PCR; TCRdb's table is partial and in-frame only. Of 150,000 to 200,000 clones listed, 82% were seen once; the top ten hold more than 1.3%. The sequenced sample was PBMCs. The sequence was collected from a girl under 18 in good health and CMV-seropositive.

CDR3 sequence (DNA): TGTGCCAGCAGTTACTCATGGAAGGGGTCGGCTGAAGCTTTCTTT. This codes for CASSYSWKGSAEAFF. The rearrangement uses TRBV6-5 and TRBJ1-1; weak D call: TRBD1 (5 bases). Per the germline V gene, CDR1 is MNHEY and CDR2 is SVGAGI. The CDR3 sequence is 15 residues long. The V gene lost 0 bases and the J gene lost 6 bases, with 14 bases spanning the gap.